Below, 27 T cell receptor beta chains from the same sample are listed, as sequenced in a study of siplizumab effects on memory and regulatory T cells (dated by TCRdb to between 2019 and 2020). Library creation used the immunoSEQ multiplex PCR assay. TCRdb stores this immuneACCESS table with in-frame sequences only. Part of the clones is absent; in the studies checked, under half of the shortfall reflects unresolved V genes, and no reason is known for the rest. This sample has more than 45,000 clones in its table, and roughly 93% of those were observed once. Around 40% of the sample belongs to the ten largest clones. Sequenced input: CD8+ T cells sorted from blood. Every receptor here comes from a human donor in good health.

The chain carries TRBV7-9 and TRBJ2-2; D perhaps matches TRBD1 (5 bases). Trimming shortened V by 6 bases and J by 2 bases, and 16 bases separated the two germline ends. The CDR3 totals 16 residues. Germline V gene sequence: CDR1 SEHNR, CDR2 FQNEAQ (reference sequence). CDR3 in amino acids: CASSQPWGSNTGELFF. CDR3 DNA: TGTGCCAGCAGTCAACCGTGGGGCTCCAACACCGGGGAGCTGTTTTTT.

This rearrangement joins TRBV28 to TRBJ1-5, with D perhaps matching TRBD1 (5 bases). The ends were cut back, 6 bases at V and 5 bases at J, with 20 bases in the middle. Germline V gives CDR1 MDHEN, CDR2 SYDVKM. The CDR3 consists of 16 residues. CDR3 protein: CASSALGKGYDQPQHF. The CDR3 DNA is TGTGCCAGCAGCGCCTTAGGGAAGGGGTATGATCAGCCCCAGCATTTT.

The chain's CDR3 is CASSLDLGDGTYEQYF. CDR3 bases: TGTGCCAGCAGCTTAGATTTGGGGGACGGGACCTACGAGCAGTACTTC. The chain uses TRBV11-3 and TRBJ2-7; D may correspond to TRBD1 or TRBD2 (5 bases each). Germline lookup yields CDR1 SGHNT and CDR2 YENEEA. V was cut by 0 bases and J by 2 bases, with 14 bases left in between. The length of the CDR3 is 16 residues.

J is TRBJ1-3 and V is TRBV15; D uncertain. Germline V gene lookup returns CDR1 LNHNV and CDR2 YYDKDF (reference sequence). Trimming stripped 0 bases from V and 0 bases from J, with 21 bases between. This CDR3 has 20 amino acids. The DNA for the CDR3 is TGTGCCACCAGCAGAGATTCCAGCCGGTCGGCAGTTGACTCTGGAAACACCATATATTTT. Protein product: CATSRDSSRSAVDSGNTIYF.

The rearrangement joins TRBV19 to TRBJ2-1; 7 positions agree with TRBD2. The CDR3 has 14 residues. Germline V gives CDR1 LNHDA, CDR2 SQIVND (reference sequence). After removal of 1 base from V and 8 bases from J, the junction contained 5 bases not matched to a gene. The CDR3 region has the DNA TGTGCCAGTAGTATAGCTACTAGCGACTATGAGCAGTTCTTC. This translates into CASSIATSDYEQFF. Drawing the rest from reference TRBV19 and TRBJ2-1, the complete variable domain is DGGITQSPKYLFRKEGQNVTLSCEQNLNHDAMYWYRQDPGQGLRLIYYSQIVNDFQKGDIAEGYSVSREKKESFPLTVTSAQKNPTAFYLCASSIATSDYEQFFGPGTRLTVL.

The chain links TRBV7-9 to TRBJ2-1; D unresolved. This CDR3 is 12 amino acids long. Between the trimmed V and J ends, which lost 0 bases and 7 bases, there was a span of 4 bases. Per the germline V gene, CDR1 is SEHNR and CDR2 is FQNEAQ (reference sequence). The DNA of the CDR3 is TGTGCCAGCAGCTTAGCGAGGAATGAGCAGTTCTTC. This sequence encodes CASSLARNEQFF.

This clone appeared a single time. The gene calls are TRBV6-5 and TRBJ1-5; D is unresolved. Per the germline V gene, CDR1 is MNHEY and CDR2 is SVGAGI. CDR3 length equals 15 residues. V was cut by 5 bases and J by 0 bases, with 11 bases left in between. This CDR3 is CASSGPADSNQPQHF. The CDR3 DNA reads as TGTGCCAGCAGTGGTCCAGCTGATAGCAATCAGCCCCAGCATTTT.

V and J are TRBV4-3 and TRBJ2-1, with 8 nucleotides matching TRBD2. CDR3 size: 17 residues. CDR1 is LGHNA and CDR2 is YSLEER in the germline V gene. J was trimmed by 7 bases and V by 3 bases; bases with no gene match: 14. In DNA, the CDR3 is TGCGCCAGCAGCCAGAACGGGGAGCGGGAGTTCTTGAATGAGCAGTTCTTC. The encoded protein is CASSQNGEREFLNEQFF.

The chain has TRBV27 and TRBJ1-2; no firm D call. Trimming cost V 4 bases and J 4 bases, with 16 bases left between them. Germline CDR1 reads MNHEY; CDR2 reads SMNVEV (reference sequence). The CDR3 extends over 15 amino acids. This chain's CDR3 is CASSSHVGSIYGYTF. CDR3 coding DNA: TGTGCCAGCAGTTCCCACGTGGGATCCATCTATGGCTACACCTTC.

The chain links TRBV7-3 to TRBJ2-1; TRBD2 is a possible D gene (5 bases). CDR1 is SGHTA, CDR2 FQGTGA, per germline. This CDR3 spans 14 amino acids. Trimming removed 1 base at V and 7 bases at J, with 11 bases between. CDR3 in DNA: TGTGCCAGCAGCTTAATGGCGGGCGGGAATGAGCAGTTCTTC. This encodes CASSLMAGGNEQFF.

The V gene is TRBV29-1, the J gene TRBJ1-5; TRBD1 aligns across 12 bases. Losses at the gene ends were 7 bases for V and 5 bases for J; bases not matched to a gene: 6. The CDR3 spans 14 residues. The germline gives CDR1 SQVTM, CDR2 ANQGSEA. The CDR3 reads CSAGTGGLDQPQHF. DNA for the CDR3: TGCAGCGCTGGGACAGGGGGCCTTGATCAGCCCCAGCATTTT.

Written as DNA, the CDR3 is TGTGCCAGCAGCTTAGTGCCTAGCGGATACCAAGAGACCCAGTACTTC. Amino acid sequence: CASSLVPSGYQETQYF. This chain joins TRBV11-1 and TRBJ2-5; 7 positions match TRBD2. The V gene end was trimmed by 1 base and the J gene end by 0 bases; junction bases not matched to a gene: 5. CDR1 is SGHAT, CDR2 FQDESV, per germline (reference sequence). This CDR3 has 16 amino acids.

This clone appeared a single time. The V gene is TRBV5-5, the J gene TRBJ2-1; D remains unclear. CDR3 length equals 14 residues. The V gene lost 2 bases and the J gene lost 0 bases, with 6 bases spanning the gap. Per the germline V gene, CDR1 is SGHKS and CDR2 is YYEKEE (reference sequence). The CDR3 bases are TGTGCCAGCAGCTTCTCCTTCTCCTACAATGAGCAGTTCTTC. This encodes CASSFSFSYNEQFF.

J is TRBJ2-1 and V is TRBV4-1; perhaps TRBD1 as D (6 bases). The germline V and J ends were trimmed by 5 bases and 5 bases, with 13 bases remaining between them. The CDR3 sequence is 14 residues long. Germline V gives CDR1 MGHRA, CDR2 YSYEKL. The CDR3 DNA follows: TGCGCCAGCAGCAACTCCCAGGGGAACAATGAGCAGTTCTTC. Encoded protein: CASSNSQGNNEQFF.

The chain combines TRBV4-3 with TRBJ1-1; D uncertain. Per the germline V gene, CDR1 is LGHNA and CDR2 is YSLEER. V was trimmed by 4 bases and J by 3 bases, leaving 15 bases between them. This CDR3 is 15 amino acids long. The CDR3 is CASSPKGGRHTEAFF. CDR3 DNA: TGCGCCAGCAGCCCAAAAGGCGGGCGCCACACTGAAGCTTTCTTT.

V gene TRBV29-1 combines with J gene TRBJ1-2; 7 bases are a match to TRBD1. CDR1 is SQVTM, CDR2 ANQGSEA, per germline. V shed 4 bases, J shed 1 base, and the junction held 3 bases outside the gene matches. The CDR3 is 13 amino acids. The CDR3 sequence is CSVVAGGNYGYTF. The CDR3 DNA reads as TGCAGCGTTGTGGCAGGGGGTAACTATGGCTACACCTTC.

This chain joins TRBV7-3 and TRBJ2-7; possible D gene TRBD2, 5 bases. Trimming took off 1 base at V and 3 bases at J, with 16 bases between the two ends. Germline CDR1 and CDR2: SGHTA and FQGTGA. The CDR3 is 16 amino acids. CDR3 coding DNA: TGTGCCAGCAGCTTAAAAGGGAGAACAGAGTACTACGAGCAGTACTTC. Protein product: CASSLKGRTEYYEQYF.

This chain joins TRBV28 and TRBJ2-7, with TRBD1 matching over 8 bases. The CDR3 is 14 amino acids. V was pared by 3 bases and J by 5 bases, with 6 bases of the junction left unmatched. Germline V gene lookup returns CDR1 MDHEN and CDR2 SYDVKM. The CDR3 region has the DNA TGTGCCAGCAGTTTCGGACAGGGTAACCACGAGCAGTACTTC. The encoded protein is CASSFGQGNHEQYF.

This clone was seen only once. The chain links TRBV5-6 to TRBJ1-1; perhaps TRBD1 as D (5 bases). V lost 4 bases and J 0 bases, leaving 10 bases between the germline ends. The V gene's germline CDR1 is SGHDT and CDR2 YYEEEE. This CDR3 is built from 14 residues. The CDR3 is CASSPGPLNTEAFF. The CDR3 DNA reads TGTGCCAGCAGCCCGGGACCCTTGAACACTGAAGCTTTCTTT.

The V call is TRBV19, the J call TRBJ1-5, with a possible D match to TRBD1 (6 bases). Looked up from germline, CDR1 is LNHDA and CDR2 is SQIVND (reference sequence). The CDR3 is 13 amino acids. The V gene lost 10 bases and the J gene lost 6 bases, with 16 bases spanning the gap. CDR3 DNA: TGTGCCACCGTGGGGGCAGGGATTCAGCCCCAGCATTTT. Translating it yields CATVGAGIQPQHF. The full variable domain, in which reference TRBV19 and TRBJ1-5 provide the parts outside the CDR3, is DGGITQSPKYLFRKEGQNVTLSCEQNLNHDAMYWYRQDPGQGLRLIYYSQIVNDFQKGDIAEGYSVSREKKESFPLTVTSAQKNPTAFYLCATVGAGIQPQHFGDGTRLSIL.

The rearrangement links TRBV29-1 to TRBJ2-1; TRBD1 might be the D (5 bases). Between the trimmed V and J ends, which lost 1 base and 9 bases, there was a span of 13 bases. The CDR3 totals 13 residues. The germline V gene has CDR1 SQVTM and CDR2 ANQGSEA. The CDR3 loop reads CSVEVYRMGEQFF. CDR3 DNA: TGCAGCGTTGAAGTCTACAGGATGGGTGAGCAGTTCTTC.

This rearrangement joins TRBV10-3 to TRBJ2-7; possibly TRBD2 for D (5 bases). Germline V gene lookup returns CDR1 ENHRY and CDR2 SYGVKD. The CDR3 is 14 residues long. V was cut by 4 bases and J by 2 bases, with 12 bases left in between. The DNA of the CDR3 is TGTGCCATCAGTGTGGTTAGCGCTCCCTACGAGCAGTACTTC. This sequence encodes CAISVVSAPYEQYF.

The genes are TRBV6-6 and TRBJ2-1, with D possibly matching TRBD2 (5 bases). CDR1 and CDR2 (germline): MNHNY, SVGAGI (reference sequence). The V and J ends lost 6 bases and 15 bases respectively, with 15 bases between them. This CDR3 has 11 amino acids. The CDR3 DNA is TGTGCCAGCAGATTCGGAGAGGGTCGGTTCTTC. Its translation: CASRFGEGRFF.

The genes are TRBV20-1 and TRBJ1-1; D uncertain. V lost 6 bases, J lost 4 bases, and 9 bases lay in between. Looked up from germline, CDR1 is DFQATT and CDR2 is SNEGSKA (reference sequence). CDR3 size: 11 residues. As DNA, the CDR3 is TGCAGTGCCCGTCCGGCCACTGAAGCTTTCTTT. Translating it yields CSARPATEAFF.

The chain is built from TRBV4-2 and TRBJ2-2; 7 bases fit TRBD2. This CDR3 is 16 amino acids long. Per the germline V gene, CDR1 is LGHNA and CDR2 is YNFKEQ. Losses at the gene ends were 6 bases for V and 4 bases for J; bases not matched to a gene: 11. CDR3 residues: CASSRGLDRGTGELFF. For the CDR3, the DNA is TGTGCCAGCAGTCGAGGACTAGACCGGGGCACCGGGGAGCTGTTTTTT.

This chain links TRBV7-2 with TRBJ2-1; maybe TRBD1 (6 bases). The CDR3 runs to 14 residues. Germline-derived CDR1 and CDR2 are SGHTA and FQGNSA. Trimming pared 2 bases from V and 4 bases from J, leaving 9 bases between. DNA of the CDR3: TGTGCCAGCAGCTTAATTACAGGGTACAATGAGCAGTTCTTC. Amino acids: CASSLITGYNEQFF.

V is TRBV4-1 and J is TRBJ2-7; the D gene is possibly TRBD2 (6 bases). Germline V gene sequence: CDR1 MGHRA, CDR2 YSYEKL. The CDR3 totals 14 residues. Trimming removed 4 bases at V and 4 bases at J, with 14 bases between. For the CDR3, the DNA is TGCGCCAGCAGCCTCCAAGGCGGGACTTACGAGCAGTACTTC. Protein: CASSLQGGTYEQYF.